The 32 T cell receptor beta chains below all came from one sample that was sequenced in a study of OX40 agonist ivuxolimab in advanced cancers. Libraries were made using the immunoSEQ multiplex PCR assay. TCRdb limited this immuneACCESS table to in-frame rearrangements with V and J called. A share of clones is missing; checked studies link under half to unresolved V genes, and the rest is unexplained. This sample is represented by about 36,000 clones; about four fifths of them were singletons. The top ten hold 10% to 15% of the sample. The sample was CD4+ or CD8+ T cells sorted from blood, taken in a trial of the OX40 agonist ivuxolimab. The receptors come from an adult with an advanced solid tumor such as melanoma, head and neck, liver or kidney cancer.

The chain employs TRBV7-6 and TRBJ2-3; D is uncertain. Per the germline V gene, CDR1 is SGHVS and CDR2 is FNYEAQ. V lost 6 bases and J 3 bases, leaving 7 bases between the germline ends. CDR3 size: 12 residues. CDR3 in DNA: TGTGCCAGCAGTCCGGGTACAGATACGCAGTATTTT. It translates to CASSPGTDTQYF. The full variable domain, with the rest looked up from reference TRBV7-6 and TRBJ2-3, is GAGVSQSPRYKVTKRGQDVALRCDPISGHVSLYWYRQALGQGPEFLTYFNYEAQQDKSGLPNDRFSAERPEGSISTLTIQRTEQRDSAMYRCASSPGTDTQYFGPGTRLTVL.

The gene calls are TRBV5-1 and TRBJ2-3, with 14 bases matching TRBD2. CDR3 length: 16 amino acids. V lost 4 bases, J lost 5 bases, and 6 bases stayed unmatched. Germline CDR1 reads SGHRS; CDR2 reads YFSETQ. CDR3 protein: CASSPTSGGVGDTQYF. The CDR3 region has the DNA TGCGCCAGCAGCCCGACTAGCGGGGGGGTGGGAGATACGCAGTATTTT.

As DNA, the CDR3 is TGTGCCAGCAGAGCCGGGACTAGCGGGAGTCCCGATACGCAGTATTTT. Its translation is CASRAGTSGSPDTQYF. This chain joins TRBV6-4 and TRBJ2-3; 14 bases fit TRBD2. Germline V gene data show CDR1 as MRHNA and CDR2 as SNTAGT. The CDR3 contains 16 residues. V trimming: 6 bases; J trimming: 6 bases; junction bases outside the gene matches: 8.

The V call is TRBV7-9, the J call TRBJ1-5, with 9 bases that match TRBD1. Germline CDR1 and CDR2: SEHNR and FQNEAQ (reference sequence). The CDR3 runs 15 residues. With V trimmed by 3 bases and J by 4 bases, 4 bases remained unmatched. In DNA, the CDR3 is TGTGCCAGCAGCTTTGCAGGACAGGGGAATCAGCCCCAGCATTTT. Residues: CASSFAGQGNQPQHF.

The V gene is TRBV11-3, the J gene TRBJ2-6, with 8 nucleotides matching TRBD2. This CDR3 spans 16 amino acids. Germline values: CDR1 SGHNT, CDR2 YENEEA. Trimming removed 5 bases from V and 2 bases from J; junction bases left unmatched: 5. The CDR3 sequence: CASSRGGRAGANVLTF. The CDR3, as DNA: TGTGCCAGCAGCCGGGGGGGCAGGGCTGGGGCCAACGTCCTGACTTTC.

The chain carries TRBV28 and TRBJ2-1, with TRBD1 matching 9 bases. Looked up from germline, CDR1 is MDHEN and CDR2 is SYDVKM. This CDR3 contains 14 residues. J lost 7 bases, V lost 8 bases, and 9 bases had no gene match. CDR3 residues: CASGPGQGFNEQFF. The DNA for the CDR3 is TGTGCCAGCGGGCCGGGACAGGGCTTTAATGAGCAGTTCTTC.

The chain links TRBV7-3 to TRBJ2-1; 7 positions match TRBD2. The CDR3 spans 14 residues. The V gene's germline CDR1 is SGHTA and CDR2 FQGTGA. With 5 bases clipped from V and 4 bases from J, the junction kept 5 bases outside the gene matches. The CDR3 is CASSLAARYNEQFF. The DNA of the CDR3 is TGTGCCAGCAGCCTAGCGGCAAGATACAATGAGCAGTTCTTC.

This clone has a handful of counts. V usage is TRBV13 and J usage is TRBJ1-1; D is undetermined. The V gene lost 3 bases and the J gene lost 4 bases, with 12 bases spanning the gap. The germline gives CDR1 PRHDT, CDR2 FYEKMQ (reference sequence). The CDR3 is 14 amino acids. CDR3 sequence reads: CASSFGQPGTEAFF. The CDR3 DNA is TGTGCCAGCAGCTTTGGCCAACCGGGCACTGAAGCTTTCTTT.

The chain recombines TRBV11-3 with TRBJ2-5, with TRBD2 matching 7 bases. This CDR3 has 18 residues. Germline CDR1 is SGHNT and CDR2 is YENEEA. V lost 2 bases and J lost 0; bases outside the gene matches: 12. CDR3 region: CASSLQGNGGLYQETQYF. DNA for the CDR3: TGTGCCAGCAGCTTACAAGGGAACGGGGGACTATACCAAGAGACCCAGTACTTC.

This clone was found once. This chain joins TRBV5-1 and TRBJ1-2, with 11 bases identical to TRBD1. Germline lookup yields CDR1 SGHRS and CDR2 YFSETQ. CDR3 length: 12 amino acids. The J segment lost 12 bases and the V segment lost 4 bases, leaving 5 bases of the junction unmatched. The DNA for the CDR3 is TGCGCCAGCAGCCGGGACAGGGGGGGCGACACCTTC. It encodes CASSRDRGGDTF.

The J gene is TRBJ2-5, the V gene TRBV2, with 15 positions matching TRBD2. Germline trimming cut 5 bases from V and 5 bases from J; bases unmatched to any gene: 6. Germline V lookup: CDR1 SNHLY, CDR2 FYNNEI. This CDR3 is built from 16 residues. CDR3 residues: CASSPGLAGGGETQYF. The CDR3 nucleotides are TGTGCCAGCAGTCCCGGACTAGCGGGAGGGGGTGAGACCCAGTACTTC.

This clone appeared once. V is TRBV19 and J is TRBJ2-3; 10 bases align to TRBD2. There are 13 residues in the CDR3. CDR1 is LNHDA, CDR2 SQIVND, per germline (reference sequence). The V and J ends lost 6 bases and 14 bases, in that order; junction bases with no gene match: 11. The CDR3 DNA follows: TGTGCCAGTAGCCCACAAGCGGGAGGGTGTCCGTATTTT. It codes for CASSPQAGGCPYF.

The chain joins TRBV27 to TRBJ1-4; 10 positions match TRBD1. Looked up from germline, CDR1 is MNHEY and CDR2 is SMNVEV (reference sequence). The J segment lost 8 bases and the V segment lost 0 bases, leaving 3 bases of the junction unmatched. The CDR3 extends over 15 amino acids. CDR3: CASSLSGTGAEKLFF. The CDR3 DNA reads TGTGCCAGCAGTTTATCCGGGACAGGGGCCGAAAAACTGTTTTTT. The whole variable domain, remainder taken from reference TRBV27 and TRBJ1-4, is EAQVTQNPRYLITVTGKKLTVTCSQNMNHEYMSWYRQDPGLGLRQIYYSMNVEVTDKGDVPEGYKVSRKEKRNFPLILESPSPNQTSLYFCASSLSGTGAEKLFFGSGTQLSVL.

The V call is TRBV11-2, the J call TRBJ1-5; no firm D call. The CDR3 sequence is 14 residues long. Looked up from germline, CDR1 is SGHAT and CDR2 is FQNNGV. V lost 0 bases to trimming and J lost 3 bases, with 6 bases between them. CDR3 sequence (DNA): TGTGCCAGCAGCTTAGACTGGAACAATCAGCCCCAGCATTTT. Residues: CASSLDWNNQPQHF.

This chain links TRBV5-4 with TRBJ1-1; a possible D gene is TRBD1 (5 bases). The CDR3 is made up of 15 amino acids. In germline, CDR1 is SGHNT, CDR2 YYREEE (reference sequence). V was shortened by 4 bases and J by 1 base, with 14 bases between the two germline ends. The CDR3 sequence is CASSQNRSPNTEAFF. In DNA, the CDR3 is TGTGCCAGCAGCCAAAACAGGAGCCCGAACACTGAAGCTTTCTTT.

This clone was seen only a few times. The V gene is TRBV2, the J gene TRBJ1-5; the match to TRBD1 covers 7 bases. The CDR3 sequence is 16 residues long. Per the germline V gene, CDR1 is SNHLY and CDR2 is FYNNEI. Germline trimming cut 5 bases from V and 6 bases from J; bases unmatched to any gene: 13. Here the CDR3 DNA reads TGTGCCAGCAGTCACCAGACAGGGAGAGTAGGTCAGCCCCAGCATTTT. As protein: CASSHQTGRVGQPQHF. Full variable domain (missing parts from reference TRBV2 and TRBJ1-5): EPEVTQTPSHQVTQMGQEVILRCVPISNHLYFYWYRQILGQKVEFLVSFYNNEISEKSEIFDDQFSVERPDGSNFTLKIRSTKLEDSAMYFCASSHQTGRVGQPQHFGDGTRLSIL.

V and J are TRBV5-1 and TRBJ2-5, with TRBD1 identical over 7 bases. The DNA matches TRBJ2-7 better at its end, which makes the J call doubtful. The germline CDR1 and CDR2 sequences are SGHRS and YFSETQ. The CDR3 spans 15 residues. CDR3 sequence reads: CASSASQGILNEQYF. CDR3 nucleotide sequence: TGCGCCAGCAGCGCTTCACAGGGGATCTTGAACGAGCAGTACTTC.

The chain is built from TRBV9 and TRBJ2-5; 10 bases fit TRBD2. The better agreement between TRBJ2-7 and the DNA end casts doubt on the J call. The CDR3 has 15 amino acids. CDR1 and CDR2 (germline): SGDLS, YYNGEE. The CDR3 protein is CASSVEASGSNEQYF. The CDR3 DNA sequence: TGTGCCAGCAGCGTAGAAGCTAGCGGGAGCAACGAGCAGTACTTC.

The CDR3 sequence: CASSFGQNYEQYF. The CDR3 DNA is TGTGCCAGCAGCTTCGGACAGAACTACGAGCAGTACTTC. The J gene is TRBJ2-7, the V gene TRBV7-3; D possibly corresponds to TRBD1 (6 bases). V was cut by 3 bases and J by 3 bases, with 9 bases left in between. Germline CDR1 SGHTA, CDR2 FQGTGA. The CDR3 is 13 residues long.

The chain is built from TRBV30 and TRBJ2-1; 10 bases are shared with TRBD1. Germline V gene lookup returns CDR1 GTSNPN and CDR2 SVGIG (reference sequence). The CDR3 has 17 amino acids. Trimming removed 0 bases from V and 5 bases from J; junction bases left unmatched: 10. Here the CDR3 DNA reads TGTGCCTGGAGTGTAGCCCCCGGGACAGGGGTTGACAATGAGCAGTTCTTC. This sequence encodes CAWSVAPGTGVDNEQFF. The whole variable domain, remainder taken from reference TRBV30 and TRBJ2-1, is SQTIHQWPATLVQPVGSPLSLECTVEGTSNPNLYWYRQAAGRGLQLLFYSVGIGQISSEVPQNLSASRPQDRQFILSSKKLLLSDSGFYLCAWSVAPGTGVDNEQFFGPGTRLTVL.

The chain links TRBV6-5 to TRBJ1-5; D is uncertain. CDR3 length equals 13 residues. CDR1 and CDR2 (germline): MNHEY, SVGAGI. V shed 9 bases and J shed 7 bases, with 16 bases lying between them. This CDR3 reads CASFTSVGQPQHF. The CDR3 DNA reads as TGTGCCAGTTTCACCAGCGTTGGGCAGCCCCAGCATTTT.

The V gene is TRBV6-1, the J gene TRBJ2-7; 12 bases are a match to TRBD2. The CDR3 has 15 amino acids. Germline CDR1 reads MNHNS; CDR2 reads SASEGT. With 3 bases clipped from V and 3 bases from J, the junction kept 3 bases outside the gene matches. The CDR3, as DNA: TGTGCCAGCAGTGACACGACTAGCGGGAGCTACGAGCAGTACTTC. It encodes CASSDTTSGSYEQYF.

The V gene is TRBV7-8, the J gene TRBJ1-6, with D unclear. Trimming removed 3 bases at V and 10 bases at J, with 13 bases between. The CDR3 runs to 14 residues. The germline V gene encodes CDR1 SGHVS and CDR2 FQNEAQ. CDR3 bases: TGTGCCAGCAGCTTGACGGATTTGGACTCACCCCTCCACTTT. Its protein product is CASSLTDLDSPLHF.

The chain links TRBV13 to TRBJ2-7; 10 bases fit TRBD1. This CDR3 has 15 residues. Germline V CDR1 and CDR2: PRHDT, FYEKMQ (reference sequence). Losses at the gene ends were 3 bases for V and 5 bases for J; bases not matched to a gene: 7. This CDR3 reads CASSFRDRGHDEQYF. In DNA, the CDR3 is TGTGCCAGCAGCTTCCGGGACAGGGGTCACGACGAGCAGTACTTC.

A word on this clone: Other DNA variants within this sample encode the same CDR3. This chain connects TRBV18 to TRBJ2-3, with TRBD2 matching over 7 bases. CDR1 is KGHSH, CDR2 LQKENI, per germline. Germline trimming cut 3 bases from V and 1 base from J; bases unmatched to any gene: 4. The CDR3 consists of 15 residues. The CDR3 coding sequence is TGTGCCAGCTCACCGGGAGGGCCGCGCACAGATACGCAGTATTTT. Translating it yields CASSPGGPRTDTQYF. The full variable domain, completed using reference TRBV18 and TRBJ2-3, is NAGVMQNPRHLVRRRGQEARLRCSPMKGHSHVYWYRQLPEEGLKFMVYLQKENIIDESGMPKERFSAEFPKEGPSILRIQQVVRGDSAAYFCASSPGGPRTDTQYFGPGTRLTVL.

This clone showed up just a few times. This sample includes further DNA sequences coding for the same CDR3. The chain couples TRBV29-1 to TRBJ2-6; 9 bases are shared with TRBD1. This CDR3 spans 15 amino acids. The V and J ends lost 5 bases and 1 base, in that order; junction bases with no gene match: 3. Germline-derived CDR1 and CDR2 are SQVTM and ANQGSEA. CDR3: CSVSTGGSGANVLTF. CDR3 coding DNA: TGCAGCGTTTCGACAGGGGGATCTGGGGCCAACGTCCTGACTTTC.

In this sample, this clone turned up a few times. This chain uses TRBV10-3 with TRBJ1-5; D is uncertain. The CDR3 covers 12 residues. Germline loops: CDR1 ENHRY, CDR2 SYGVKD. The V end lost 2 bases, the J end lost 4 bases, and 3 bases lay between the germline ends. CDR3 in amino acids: CAISEVNQPQHF. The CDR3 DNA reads TGTGCCATCAGTGAGGTAAATCAGCCCCAGCATTTT.

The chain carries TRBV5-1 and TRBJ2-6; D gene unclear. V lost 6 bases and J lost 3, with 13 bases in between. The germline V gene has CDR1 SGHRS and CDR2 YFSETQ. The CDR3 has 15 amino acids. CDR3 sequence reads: CASNDKSGGANVLTF. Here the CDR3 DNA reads TGCGCCAGCAACGACAAGAGTGGTGGGGCCAACGTCCTGACTTTC.

This CDR3 is CASSLGTSGPDEQFF. DNA for the CDR3: TGTGCCAGCAGCCTCGGGACTAGTGGACCCGATGAGCAGTTCTTC. This sequence joins TRBV7-9 and TRBJ2-1, with TRBD2 matching 8 bases. CDR1 is SEHNR, CDR2 FQNEAQ, per germline (reference sequence). This CDR3 has 15 amino acids. Losses at the gene ends were 5 bases for V and 8 bases for J; bases not matched to a gene: 11.

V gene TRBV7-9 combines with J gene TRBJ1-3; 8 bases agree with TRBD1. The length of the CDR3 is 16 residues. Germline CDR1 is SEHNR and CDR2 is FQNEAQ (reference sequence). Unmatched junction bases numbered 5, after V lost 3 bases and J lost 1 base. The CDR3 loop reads CASSLQGAISGNTIYF. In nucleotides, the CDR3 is TGTGCCAGCAGCTTGCAGGGGGCGATTTCTGGAAACACCATATATTTT.

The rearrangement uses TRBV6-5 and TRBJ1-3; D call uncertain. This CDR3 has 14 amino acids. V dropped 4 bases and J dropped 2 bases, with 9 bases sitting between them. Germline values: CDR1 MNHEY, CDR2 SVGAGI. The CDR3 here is CASSSRETGNTIYF. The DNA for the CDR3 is TGTGCCAGCAGTTCCCGAGAAACTGGAAACACCATATATTTT.

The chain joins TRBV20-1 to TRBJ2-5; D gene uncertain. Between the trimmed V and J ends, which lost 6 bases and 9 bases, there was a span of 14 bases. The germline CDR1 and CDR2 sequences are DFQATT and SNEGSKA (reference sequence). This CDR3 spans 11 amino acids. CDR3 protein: CSASEHGPQYF. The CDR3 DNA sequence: TGCAGTGCCAGTGAGCATGGGCCCCAGTACTTC.